This TCR beta chain was captured by sequencing in a study of shared clonotypes between healthy human individuals. The study, taken as a whole, reports: At large depth, rarefaction still showed sorted-subset sequencing to be incomplete.

Deep level was the assay's run setting. Original handling: ImmunoSEQ sequences covered only the junction and lacked quality scores; filtering therefore differed. The table came from immunoSEQ multiplex PCR; TCRdb's copy has only in-frame clones and leaves some out. That table furnishes V, J and clone size, whereas the DNA furnished D and trimming. The sample comprises over a million clones, around 82% of which are singletons, and 0.5% to 0.65% rests with the top ten. This clone was detected once. No antigen is known for it. This CDR3 comprises 18 residues. V trimming: 6 bases; J trimming: 0 bases; junction bases outside the gene matches: 11. The germline V gene encodes CDR1 LGHNT and CDR2 FRNRAP.

The receptor was derived from a man aged 18 to 35 in good health. Some clones in this sample may be carry-over from other donors' samples. The sequencing sample was made of memory CD4+ T cells from PBMCs. Subset given: CD45RA-negative fraction. V usage is TRBV12-5 and J usage is TRBJ1-5; TRBD1 aligns across 10 bases. The DNA for the CDR3 is TGTGCTAGTGGCCCCCCTAGACAGGGGGCAGGTAGCAATCAGCCCCAGCATTTT. It encodes CASGPPRQGAGSNQPQHF.